A selection of T cell receptor beta chains follows, all from one sample in a study of blood T cells in healthy people across ages. TCRdb reanalysed the 5' RACE reads using MiXCR and keeps one entry per CDR3 protein. The data show about 930,000 distinct CDR3 sequences, under 35% seen once. A further study also used this sample, focusing on T cells of mothers and their children.

The sample taken for sequencing was blood. Receptors were obtained from a middle-aged woman in good health. The CDR3 runs from the conserved cysteine through the conserved F or W. Clone size is given for some rows only: seen once, a few or many times, or a class if the clone is expanded.

v_call: TRBV9; clone_size: -; j_call: TRBJ2-1; cdr3_aa: CASSPRLAGGSYNEQFF
v_call: TRBV7-2; clone_size: medium-sized; j_call: TRBJ2-7; cdr3_aa: CASSLDERLAYEQYF
v_call: TRBV5-1; clone_size: -; j_call: TRBJ1-1; cdr3_aa: CASSRLPGDIVEAFF
v_call: TRBV10-3; clone_size: -; j_call: TRBJ1-6; cdr3_aa: CAISKTGTASSYNSPLHF
v_call: TRBV28; clone_size: many; j_call: TRBJ2-5; cdr3_aa: CASSSIRDRGETQYF
v_call: TRBV9; clone_size: many; j_call: TRBJ2-3; cdr3_aa: CASSVLGGEDTQYF
v_call: TRBV6-5; clone_size: few; j_call: TRBJ2-1; cdr3_aa: CASLNSGGGGDEQFF
v_call: TRBV7-2; clone_size: -; j_call: TRBJ2-5; cdr3_aa: CASRVRTWKETQYF
v_call: TRBV29-1; clone_size: -; j_call: TRBJ1-1; cdr3_aa: CSVVSSVGTEAFF
v_call: TRBV20-1; clone_size: few; j_call: TRBJ1-6; cdr3_aa: CSVKGQGGSYNSPLHF
v_call: TRBV5-5; clone_size: -; j_call: TRBJ1-5; cdr3_aa: CASSLAMGGHQPQHF
v_call: TRBV12-3/TRBV12-4; clone_size: -; j_call: TRBJ1-2; cdr3_aa: CASTGQGTYYGYTF
v_call: TRBV7-6; clone_size: many; j_call: TRBJ2-7; cdr3_aa: CASSFGTGRYEQYF
v_call: TRBV5-5; clone_size: few; j_call: TRBJ1-1; cdr3_aa: CASSKTGTGGDTEAFF
v_call: TRBV5-6; clone_size: few; j_call: TRBJ2-3; cdr3_aa: CASSSYRRDRVSDTQYF
v_call: TRBV6-5; clone_size: -; j_call: TRBJ1-3; cdr3_aa: CASSYSRSSSGNTIYF
v_call: TRBV11-2; clone_size: many; j_call: TRBJ2-7; cdr3_aa: CASSSFGNREYEQYF
v_call: TRBV5-1; clone_size: -; j_call: TRBJ2-1; cdr3_aa: CASSKDQGGNEQFF
v_call: TRBV18; clone_size: many; j_call: TRBJ2-1; cdr3_aa: CASSPGPSIGEQFF
v_call: TRBV4-2; clone_size: -; j_call: TRBJ1-6; cdr3_aa: CASSQDGAADSPLHF
v_call: TRBV7-9; clone_size: few; j_call: TRBJ1-1; cdr3_aa: CASSLHPTEASEAFF
v_call: TRBV2; clone_size: -; j_call: -; cdr3_aa: CASSAVTRSYNEQYF
v_call: TRBV20-1; clone_size: many; j_call: TRBJ1-2; cdr3_aa: CSASLIANYGYTF
v_call: TRBV4-3; clone_size: many; j_call: TRBJ2-1; cdr3_aa: CASSQDVTELHNEQFF
v_call: TRBV7-2; clone_size: -; j_call: TRBJ2-1; cdr3_aa: CASSLSGVTYNEQFF
v_call: TRBV12-3/TRBV12-4; clone_size: -; j_call: TRBJ2-1; cdr3_aa: CASRAGRGNNEQFF
v_call: TRBV7-9; clone_size: many; j_call: TRBJ2-4; cdr3_aa: CASSSKVGQGGIFIQYF
v_call: TRBV28; clone_size: -; j_call: TRBJ1-1; cdr3_aa: CASSLLGSGGMNTEAFF
v_call: TRBV29-1; clone_size: -; j_call: TRBJ1-1; cdr3_aa: CSVGGAGTEAFF
v_call: TRBV12-3/TRBV12-4; clone_size: many; j_call: TRBJ2-5; cdr3_aa: CASSRGMEGTQYF
v_call: TRBV12-3/TRBV12-4; clone_size: few; j_call: TRBJ1-2; cdr3_aa: CASRQTGELMYGYTF
v_call: TRBV7-9; clone_size: many; j_call: TRBJ2-1; cdr3_aa: CASTANRGIHNEQFF
v_call: TRBV15; clone_size: few; j_call: TRBJ2-7; cdr3_aa: CATSRGGGTYSYEQYF